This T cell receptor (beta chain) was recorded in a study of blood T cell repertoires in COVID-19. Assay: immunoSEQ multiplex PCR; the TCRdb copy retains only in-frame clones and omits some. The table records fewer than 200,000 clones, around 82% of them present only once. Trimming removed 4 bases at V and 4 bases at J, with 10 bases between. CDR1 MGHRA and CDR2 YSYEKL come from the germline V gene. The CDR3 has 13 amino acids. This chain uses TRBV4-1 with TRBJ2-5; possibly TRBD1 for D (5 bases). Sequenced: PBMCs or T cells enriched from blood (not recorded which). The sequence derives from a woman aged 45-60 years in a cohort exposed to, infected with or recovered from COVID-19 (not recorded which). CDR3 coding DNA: TGCGCCAGCAGCCGAGAAGGGGTAGAGACCCAGTACTTC. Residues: CASSREGVETQYF.